This TCR beta chain was observed in a study of graft-versus-host responses after intestinal transplantation. Study as a whole: Every one of the recipients received anti-thymocyte globulin induction and afterwards took tacrolimus and steroids for roughly 3 years.

About 200,000 CFSE-labeled responder cells were plated with about 200,000 irradiated, violet-dye-labeled stimulator cells. Following the reaction, CD3+CD4+ and CD3+CD8+ responders that were proliferating and CFSE-low underwent sorting. Profiled with immunoSEQ multiplex PCR; TCRdb holds only in-frame clones, not every one. The data show about 3,000 clones, with around 29% seen just once and roughly 6.2% held by the top ten. The germline gives CDR1 MDHEN, CDR2 SYDVKM. This CDR3 has 15 amino acids. The V end lost 3 bases, the J end lost 6 bases, and 18 bases lay between the germline ends. Only one count was recorded for this clone.

The V gene is TRBV28, the J gene TRBJ2-7, with a tentative D call TRBD1 (8 bases). This specimen was alloreactive CD4+ T cells from a mixed lymphocyte reaction culture, taken before transplantation. Specified subset: CFSE-low proliferating T cells sorted from roughly six-day pre-transplant mixed lymphocyte reaction (GvH or HvG direction). The receptor's source is a human patient who was an organ donor for intestinal transplantation. CDR3 coding DNA: TGTGCCAGCAGTTTGGCAGCTACAGGGGGGGGCGAGCAGTACTTC. This encodes CASSLAATGGGEQYF.